The clone carrying this TCR beta chain showed up just a few times. It may be a read error: a sequence one base away is much more abundant. These data originate in a study of T cells in Graves' hyperthyroidism and ophthalmopathy. From germline, CDR1 is SGHAT and CDR2 FQNNGV. The CDR3 sequence is 17 residues long. Amplification targeted TCR beta CDR3 regions from RNA transcripts. TCR CDR3 underwent first-round RT-PCR with the HTBI primer set. TCRdb recomputed calls from the multiplex PCR reads with MiXCR, one row per CDR3 protein. The sample has about 500,000 distinct CDR3 sequences, approximately 16% seen once.

The TCR was taken from a young woman with Graves' ophthalmopathy. What was sequenced was blood. The chain joins TRBV11-2 to TRBJ2-1; TRBD2 agrees at 10 bases. The CDR3 nucleotides read TGTGCCAGCAGCTTAGGCAGACTAGCGGGCGAGTACAATGAGCAGTCCTTC. Translation: CASSLGRLAGEYNEQSF.